This entry lists 30 T cell receptor beta chains sequenced from one sample in a study of graft-versus-host responses after intestinal transplantation. Profiled with immunoSEQ multiplex PCR; TCRdb holds only in-frame clones, not every one. This table holds fewer than 120,000 clones, about 94% found once. Their cognate antigens are unknown. The sample in question was unstimulated CD8+ T cells sorted from spleen or lymph node cells, obtained before intestinal transplant. The receptor set was obtained from a human donor who received an intestinal transplant.

CDR3 sequence (DNA): TGTGCCAGCAGCTTAAGCGGGAGATACAATGAGCAGTTCTTC. Translating it yields CASSLSGRYNEQFF. The V and J genes are TRBV11-1 and TRBJ2-1; 8 bases fit TRBD2. Germline assignment: CDR1 SGHAT and CDR2 FQDESV (reference sequence). Trimming took 2 bases from V and 4 from J; bases not matched to a gene: 1. The CDR3 is 14 amino acids.

The gene calls are TRBV9 and TRBJ2-7; D assignment may be TRBD1 or TRBD2 (5 bases each). The CDR3 length is 13 residues. V shed 4 bases and J shed 7 bases, with 15 bases lying between them. CDR1 SGDLS and CDR2 YYNGEE come from the germline V gene. CDR3 in amino acids: CASSPPGLGEQYF. In nucleotides, the CDR3 is TGTGCCAGCAGCCCCCCGGGGCTCGGGGAGCAGTACTTC.

This clone was counted once. Here the CDR3 reads CASSLELPSNYEQYF. CDR3 DNA sequence: TGTGCCAGCAGCTTAGAGCTGCCATCGAACTACGAGCAGTACTTC. The chain has TRBV11-3 and TRBJ2-7; D ambiguous. CDR1 is SGHNT and CDR2 is YENEEA in the germline V gene. The CDR3 covers 15 residues. The ends were cut back, 0 bases at V and 3 bases at J, with 12 bases in the middle. Full variable domain (rest looked up from reference TRBV11-3 and TRBJ2-7): EAGVVQSPRYKIIEKKQPVAFWCNPISGHNTLYWYLQNLGQGPELLIRYENEEAVDDSQLPKDRFSAERLKGVDSTLKIQPAELGDSAVYLCASSLELPSNYEQYFGPGTRLTVT.

The chain couples TRBV18 to TRBJ2-5; D is undetermined. The length of the CDR3 is 13 residues. Looked up from germline, CDR1 is KGHSH and CDR2 is LQKENI. V was trimmed by 2 bases and J by 5 bases, leaving 9 bases between them. CDR3 region: CASSPFEGETQYF. CDR3 nucleotide sequence: TGTGCCAGCTCACCATTCGAAGGGGAGACCCAGTACTTC.

This sequence joins TRBV13 and TRBJ2-7; D is unresolved. The germline V and J ends were trimmed by 0 bases and 3 bases, with 6 bases remaining between them. The CDR3 has 13 amino acids. Germline loops: CDR1 PRHDT, CDR2 FYEKMQ (reference sequence). DNA for the CDR3: TGTGCCAGCAGCTTAGGGGCTAGCTACGAGCAGTACTTC. Translating it yields CASSLGASYEQYF.

V is TRBV4-1 and J is TRBJ2-7, with TRBD2 identical over 11 bases. V trimming: 0 bases; J trimming: 8 bases; junction bases outside the gene matches: 6. Germline loops: CDR1 MGHRA, CDR2 YSYEKL. The CDR3 has 15 residues. The CDR3 here is CASSQEQLAGAKQYF. DNA for the CDR3: TGCGCCAGCAGCCAAGAACAACTAGCGGGAGCGAAGCAGTACTTC.

The gene calls are TRBV6-5 and TRBJ1-3; D not resolved. Germline V gene data show CDR1 as MNHEY and CDR2 as SVGAGI. The CDR3 totals 14 residues. Trimming took off 5 bases at V and 0 bases at J, with 8 bases between the two ends. The CDR3 sequence: CASSPQSSGNTIYF. DNA of the CDR3: TGTGCCAGCAGTCCTCAGAGCTCTGGAAACACCATATATTTT.

The rearrangement links TRBV19 to TRBJ1-1; D remains unclear. CDR3 size: 14 residues. V lost 5 bases, J lost 3 bases, and 13 bases lay in between. Germline V gene lookup returns CDR1 LNHDA and CDR2 SQIVND (reference sequence). CDR3: CASSYRASHTEAFF. The CDR3 region has the DNA TGTGCCAGTAGTTACCGTGCGAGCCACACTGAAGCTTTCTTT.

The chain couples TRBV10-1 to TRBJ2-5, with a tentative D call TRBD1 (7 bases). Trimming took off 2 bases at V and 2 bases at J, with 15 bases between the two ends. From germline, CDR1 is WNHNN and CDR2 SYGVQD (reference sequence). The length of the CDR3 is 16 residues. The DNA for the CDR3 is TGCGCCAGCAGTGAGATAGGGCAGGGGGGTCAAGAGACCCAGTACTTC. Its translation: CASSEIGQGGQETQYF.

The rearrangement uses TRBV4-1 and TRBJ2-7; D perhaps matches TRBD1 (6 bases). V dropped 0 bases and J dropped 3 bases, with 15 bases sitting between them. This CDR3 comprises 16 residues. Germline assignment: CDR1 MGHRA and CDR2 YSYEKL. CDR3 coding DNA: TGCGCCAGCAGCCAAGATTACAGGGAGCCCCTCTACGAGCAGTACTTC. Its protein is CASSQDYREPLYEQYF.

This chain joins TRBV2 and TRBJ1-2, with D maybe TRBD1 (5 bases). CDR1 is SNHLY, CDR2 FYNNEI, per germline. The CDR3 length is 14 residues. V lost 3 bases to trimming and J lost 8 bases, with 16 bases between them. CDR3 in amino acids: CASSDTTDPRGYTF. CDR3 bases: TGTGCCAGCAGTGATACGACAGACCCGAGGGGCTACACCTTC.

This chain links TRBV19 with TRBJ2-7; D possibly uses TRBD1 or TRBD2 (6 bases each). The germline V and J ends were trimmed by 5 bases and 1 base, with 12 bases remaining between them. This CDR3 comprises 14 residues. Germline V CDR1 and CDR2: LNHDA, SQIVND (reference sequence). As DNA, the CDR3 is TGTGCCAGTAGTGGGGGGCTAGCGTCCTACGAGCAGTACTTC. This gives the protein CASSGGLASYEQYF.

The chain employs TRBV7-3 and TRBJ1-5; D is possibly TRBD1 (6 bases). This CDR3 spans 15 amino acids. Trimming shortened V by 0 bases and J by 7 bases, and 13 bases separated the two germline ends. Germline CDR1 is SGHTA and CDR2 is FQGTGA. CDR3 loop: CASSLTWGLGQPQHF. The CDR3, as DNA: TGTGCCAGCAGCTTAACTTGGGGGCTCGGGCAGCCCCAGCATTTT.

This clone turned up a few times. The CDR3 loop reads CASSYDHGELFF. The CDR3 region has the DNA TGTGCCAGCAGCTACGACCACGGGGAGCTGTTTTTT. This chain connects TRBV7-9 to TRBJ2-2; D is unresolved. Trimming pared 4 bases from V and 7 bases from J, leaving 7 bases between. Germline V lookup: CDR1 SEHNR, CDR2 FQNEAQ (reference sequence). The CDR3 is 12 residues long.

The chain employs TRBV5-4 and TRBJ2-3; D is uncertain. There are 15 residues in the CDR3. Germline loops: CDR1 SGHNT, CDR2 YYREEE (reference sequence). V lost 2 bases and J lost 0, with 10 bases in between. The CDR3 DNA follows: TGTGCCAGCAGCTTACGAAGCATGAGCACAGATACGCAGTATTTT. Translating it yields CASSLRSMSTDTQYF.

V and J are TRBV9 and TRBJ2-1; D is possibly TRBD2 (5 bases). From germline, CDR1 is SGDLS and CDR2 YYNGEE. There are 15 residues in the CDR3. Trimming left V 4 bases short and J 6 bases short, with 17 bases between. The CDR3 is CASSSTRGPSNEQFF. The CDR3 DNA reads as TGTGCCAGCAGCTCCACAAGAGGGCCGAGCAATGAGCAGTTCTTC.

The chain combines TRBV15 with TRBJ2-1; 9 bases are shared with TRBD2. J gave up 5 bases and V 0 bases, and 5 bases lay outside the gene matches. The CDR3 spans 16 residues. In germline, CDR1 is LNHNV, CDR2 YYDKDF (reference sequence). The CDR3 bases are TGTGCCACCAGCAGAGAGCTAGCGGGGTCGGACAATGAGCAGTTCTTC. It specifies CATSRELAGSDNEQFF.

The chain uses TRBV16 and TRBJ2-7; no clear D. The germline V gene has CDR1 KGHSY and CDR2 FQNENV. CDR3 length equals 14 residues. The germline V and J ends were trimmed by 4 bases and 5 bases, with 15 bases remaining between them. The CDR3 nucleotides read TGTGCCAGCAGCCGACCAGGAAATCGGGACGAGCAGTACTTC. Its protein is CASSRPGNRDEQYF.

The V call is TRBV6-5, the J call TRBJ1-2; a possible D gene is TRBD1 (5 bases). This CDR3 region has 13 residues. The germline V and J ends were trimmed by 5 bases and 8 bases, with 15 bases remaining between them. Germline values: CDR1 MNHEY, CDR2 SVGAGI. CDR3 sequence reads: CASSPDRLRGYTF. For the CDR3, the DNA is TGTGCCAGCAGTCCCGACAGACTTAGGGGCTACACCTTC.

The V gene is TRBV27, the J gene TRBJ1-5; D gene unclear. Trimming pared 4 bases from V and 4 bases from J, leaving 5 bases between. From germline, CDR1 is MNHEY and CDR2 SMNVEV (reference sequence). The length of the CDR3 is 12 residues. The CDR3 bases are TGTGCCAGCAGTTATCTTAATCAGCCCCAGCATTTT. Its translation: CASSYLNQPQHF.

This chain connects TRBV5-8 to TRBJ2-7; 9 bases agree with TRBD1. Germline CDR1 reads SGHTS; CDR2 reads YDEGEE. The CDR3 runs to 15 residues. Trimming at V came to 6 bases and at J to 0 bases, leaving 7 bases not matched to a gene. The CDR3 DNA sequence: TGTGCCAGCAACTGGGGGGGACAGGGCTCCTACGAGCAGTACTTC. This encodes CASNWGGQGSYEQYF.

This clone was seen once. The chain combines TRBV2 with TRBJ2-7; D perhaps matches TRBD1 (5 bases). Germline-derived CDR1 and CDR2 are SNHLY and FYNNEI. With 4 bases removed from V and 3 bases from J, the gap between germline ends came to 13 bases. The CDR3 has 14 amino acids. The DNA for the CDR3 is TGTGCCAGCAGTGCAGCAGGGCTCGGCTACGAGCAGTACTTC. As protein: CASSAAGLGYEQYF.

V usage is TRBV4-2 and J usage is TRBJ2-7; D possibly corresponds to TRBD2 (5 bases). The V end lost 3 bases, the J end lost 0 bases, and 9 bases lay between the germline ends. The CDR3 length is 14 residues. The V gene's germline CDR1 is LGHNA and CDR2 YNFKEQ. Here the CDR3 reads CASSHDAGSYEQYF. CDR3 nucleotide sequence: TGTGCCAGCAGCCATGACGCGGGCTCCTACGAGCAGTACTTC.

V and J are TRBV29-1 and TRBJ1-1, with a possible D match to TRBD1 (5 bases). V was clipped by 7 bases and J by 1 base, with 7 bases between them. The length of the CDR3 is 11 residues. Germline assignment: CDR1 SQVTM and CDR2 ANQGSEA. CDR3 protein: CSGGTNTEAFF. CDR3 nucleotides: TGCAGCGGAGGGACGAACACTGAAGCTTTCTTT.

This chain joins TRBV19 and TRBJ2-1, with D hard to call. V was shortened by 3 bases and J by 0 bases, with 9 bases between the two germline ends. The CDR3 totals 15 residues. CDR1 and CDR2 from the germline V gene are LNHDA and SQIVND (reference sequence). The CDR3 DNA is TGTGCCAGTAGTATGGCGCATAGCTCCTACAATGAGCAGTTCTTC. Its protein product is CASSMAHSSYNEQFF.

V is TRBV7-8 and J is TRBJ1-1; TRBD1 agrees at 7 bases. Germline CDR1 and CDR2: SGHVS and FQNEAQ. Germline trimming cut 2 bases from V and 3 bases from J; bases unmatched to any gene: 9. The CDR3 sequence is 16 residues long. The CDR3 sequence: CASSLLRGGGDTEAFF. The CDR3 DNA reads as TGTGCCAGCAGCTTACTACGAGGGGGCGGGGACACTGAAGCTTTCTTT.

The V gene is TRBV19, the J gene TRBJ2-3; D remains ambiguous. V was pared by 3 bases and J by 2 bases, with 9 bases between. This CDR3 has 14 amino acids. CDR1 and CDR2 from the germline V gene are LNHDA and SQIVND (reference sequence). CDR3 sequence (DNA): TGTGCCAGTAGTATGATGCGGAACACAGATACGCAGTATTTT. It codes for CASSMMRNTDTQYF. Full variable domain (remainder filled in from reference TRBV19 and TRBJ2-3): DGGITQSPKYLFRKEGQNVTLSCEQNLNHDAMYWYRQDPGQGLRLIYYSQIVNDFQKGDIAEGYSVSREKKESFPLTVTSAQKNPTAFYLCASSMMRNTDTQYFGPGTRLTVL.

This chain uses TRBV5-1 with TRBJ2-1, with TRBD2 matching over 9 bases. The ends lost 1 base at V and 8 bases at J; junction bases unmatched: 7. Looked up from germline, CDR1 is SGHRS and CDR2 is YFSETQ. This CDR3 contains 15 residues. DNA of the CDR3: TGCGCCAGCAGCTTGTCTAGCGGGGATAACTATGAGCAGTTCTTC. This gives the protein CASSLSSGDNYEQFF.

V gene TRBV5-1 combines with J gene TRBJ2-7, with D perhaps matching TRBD1 (7 bases). The CDR3 runs to 15 residues. The V gene's germline CDR1 is SGHRS and CDR2 YFSETQ. The V gene lost 1 base and the J gene lost 4 bases, with 15 bases spanning the gap. The CDR3 loop reads CASSLSPGGRYEQYF. As DNA, the CDR3 is TGCGCCAGCAGCTTGAGTCCAGGGGGGAGGTACGAGCAGTACTTC.

The rearrangement joins TRBV19 to TRBJ2-3, with TRBD2 as a possible D gene (5 bases). This CDR3 region has 14 residues. Germline-derived CDR1 and CDR2 are LNHDA and SQIVND (reference sequence). V lost 6 bases and J lost 3, with 13 bases in between. The CDR3 loop reads CASSSLGKTDTQYF. DNA of the CDR3: TGTGCCAGTAGCTCACTAGGAAAGACAGATACGCAGTATTTT.